This TCR beta chain was sequenced in a study of blood T cell repertoires in COVID-19. In the study overall: Researchers got acute and convalescent COVID-19 samples from the United States, Italy and Spain.

Sequenced by immunoSEQ multiplex PCR; TCRdb stores in-frame clones only, minus some. The sample comprises 75,000 to 95,000 clones, roughly 88% of which are singletons, and 2.9% rests with the top ten. The CDR3 consists of 16 residues. V shed 4 bases and J 2 bases; nucleotides not matched to a gene: 11. Germline V gene lookup returns CDR1 SGDLS and CDR2 YYNGEE. Sequenced: peripheral blood. The rearrangement uses TRBV9 and TRBJ1-1, with TRBD1 identical over 7 bases. This TCR derives from an elderly woman with acute or convalescent COVID-19. The CDR3 protein is CASSTPGQPFNTEAFF. DNA for the CDR3: TGTGCCAGCAGCACCCCGGGACAGCCCTTTAACACTGAAGCTTTCTTT.